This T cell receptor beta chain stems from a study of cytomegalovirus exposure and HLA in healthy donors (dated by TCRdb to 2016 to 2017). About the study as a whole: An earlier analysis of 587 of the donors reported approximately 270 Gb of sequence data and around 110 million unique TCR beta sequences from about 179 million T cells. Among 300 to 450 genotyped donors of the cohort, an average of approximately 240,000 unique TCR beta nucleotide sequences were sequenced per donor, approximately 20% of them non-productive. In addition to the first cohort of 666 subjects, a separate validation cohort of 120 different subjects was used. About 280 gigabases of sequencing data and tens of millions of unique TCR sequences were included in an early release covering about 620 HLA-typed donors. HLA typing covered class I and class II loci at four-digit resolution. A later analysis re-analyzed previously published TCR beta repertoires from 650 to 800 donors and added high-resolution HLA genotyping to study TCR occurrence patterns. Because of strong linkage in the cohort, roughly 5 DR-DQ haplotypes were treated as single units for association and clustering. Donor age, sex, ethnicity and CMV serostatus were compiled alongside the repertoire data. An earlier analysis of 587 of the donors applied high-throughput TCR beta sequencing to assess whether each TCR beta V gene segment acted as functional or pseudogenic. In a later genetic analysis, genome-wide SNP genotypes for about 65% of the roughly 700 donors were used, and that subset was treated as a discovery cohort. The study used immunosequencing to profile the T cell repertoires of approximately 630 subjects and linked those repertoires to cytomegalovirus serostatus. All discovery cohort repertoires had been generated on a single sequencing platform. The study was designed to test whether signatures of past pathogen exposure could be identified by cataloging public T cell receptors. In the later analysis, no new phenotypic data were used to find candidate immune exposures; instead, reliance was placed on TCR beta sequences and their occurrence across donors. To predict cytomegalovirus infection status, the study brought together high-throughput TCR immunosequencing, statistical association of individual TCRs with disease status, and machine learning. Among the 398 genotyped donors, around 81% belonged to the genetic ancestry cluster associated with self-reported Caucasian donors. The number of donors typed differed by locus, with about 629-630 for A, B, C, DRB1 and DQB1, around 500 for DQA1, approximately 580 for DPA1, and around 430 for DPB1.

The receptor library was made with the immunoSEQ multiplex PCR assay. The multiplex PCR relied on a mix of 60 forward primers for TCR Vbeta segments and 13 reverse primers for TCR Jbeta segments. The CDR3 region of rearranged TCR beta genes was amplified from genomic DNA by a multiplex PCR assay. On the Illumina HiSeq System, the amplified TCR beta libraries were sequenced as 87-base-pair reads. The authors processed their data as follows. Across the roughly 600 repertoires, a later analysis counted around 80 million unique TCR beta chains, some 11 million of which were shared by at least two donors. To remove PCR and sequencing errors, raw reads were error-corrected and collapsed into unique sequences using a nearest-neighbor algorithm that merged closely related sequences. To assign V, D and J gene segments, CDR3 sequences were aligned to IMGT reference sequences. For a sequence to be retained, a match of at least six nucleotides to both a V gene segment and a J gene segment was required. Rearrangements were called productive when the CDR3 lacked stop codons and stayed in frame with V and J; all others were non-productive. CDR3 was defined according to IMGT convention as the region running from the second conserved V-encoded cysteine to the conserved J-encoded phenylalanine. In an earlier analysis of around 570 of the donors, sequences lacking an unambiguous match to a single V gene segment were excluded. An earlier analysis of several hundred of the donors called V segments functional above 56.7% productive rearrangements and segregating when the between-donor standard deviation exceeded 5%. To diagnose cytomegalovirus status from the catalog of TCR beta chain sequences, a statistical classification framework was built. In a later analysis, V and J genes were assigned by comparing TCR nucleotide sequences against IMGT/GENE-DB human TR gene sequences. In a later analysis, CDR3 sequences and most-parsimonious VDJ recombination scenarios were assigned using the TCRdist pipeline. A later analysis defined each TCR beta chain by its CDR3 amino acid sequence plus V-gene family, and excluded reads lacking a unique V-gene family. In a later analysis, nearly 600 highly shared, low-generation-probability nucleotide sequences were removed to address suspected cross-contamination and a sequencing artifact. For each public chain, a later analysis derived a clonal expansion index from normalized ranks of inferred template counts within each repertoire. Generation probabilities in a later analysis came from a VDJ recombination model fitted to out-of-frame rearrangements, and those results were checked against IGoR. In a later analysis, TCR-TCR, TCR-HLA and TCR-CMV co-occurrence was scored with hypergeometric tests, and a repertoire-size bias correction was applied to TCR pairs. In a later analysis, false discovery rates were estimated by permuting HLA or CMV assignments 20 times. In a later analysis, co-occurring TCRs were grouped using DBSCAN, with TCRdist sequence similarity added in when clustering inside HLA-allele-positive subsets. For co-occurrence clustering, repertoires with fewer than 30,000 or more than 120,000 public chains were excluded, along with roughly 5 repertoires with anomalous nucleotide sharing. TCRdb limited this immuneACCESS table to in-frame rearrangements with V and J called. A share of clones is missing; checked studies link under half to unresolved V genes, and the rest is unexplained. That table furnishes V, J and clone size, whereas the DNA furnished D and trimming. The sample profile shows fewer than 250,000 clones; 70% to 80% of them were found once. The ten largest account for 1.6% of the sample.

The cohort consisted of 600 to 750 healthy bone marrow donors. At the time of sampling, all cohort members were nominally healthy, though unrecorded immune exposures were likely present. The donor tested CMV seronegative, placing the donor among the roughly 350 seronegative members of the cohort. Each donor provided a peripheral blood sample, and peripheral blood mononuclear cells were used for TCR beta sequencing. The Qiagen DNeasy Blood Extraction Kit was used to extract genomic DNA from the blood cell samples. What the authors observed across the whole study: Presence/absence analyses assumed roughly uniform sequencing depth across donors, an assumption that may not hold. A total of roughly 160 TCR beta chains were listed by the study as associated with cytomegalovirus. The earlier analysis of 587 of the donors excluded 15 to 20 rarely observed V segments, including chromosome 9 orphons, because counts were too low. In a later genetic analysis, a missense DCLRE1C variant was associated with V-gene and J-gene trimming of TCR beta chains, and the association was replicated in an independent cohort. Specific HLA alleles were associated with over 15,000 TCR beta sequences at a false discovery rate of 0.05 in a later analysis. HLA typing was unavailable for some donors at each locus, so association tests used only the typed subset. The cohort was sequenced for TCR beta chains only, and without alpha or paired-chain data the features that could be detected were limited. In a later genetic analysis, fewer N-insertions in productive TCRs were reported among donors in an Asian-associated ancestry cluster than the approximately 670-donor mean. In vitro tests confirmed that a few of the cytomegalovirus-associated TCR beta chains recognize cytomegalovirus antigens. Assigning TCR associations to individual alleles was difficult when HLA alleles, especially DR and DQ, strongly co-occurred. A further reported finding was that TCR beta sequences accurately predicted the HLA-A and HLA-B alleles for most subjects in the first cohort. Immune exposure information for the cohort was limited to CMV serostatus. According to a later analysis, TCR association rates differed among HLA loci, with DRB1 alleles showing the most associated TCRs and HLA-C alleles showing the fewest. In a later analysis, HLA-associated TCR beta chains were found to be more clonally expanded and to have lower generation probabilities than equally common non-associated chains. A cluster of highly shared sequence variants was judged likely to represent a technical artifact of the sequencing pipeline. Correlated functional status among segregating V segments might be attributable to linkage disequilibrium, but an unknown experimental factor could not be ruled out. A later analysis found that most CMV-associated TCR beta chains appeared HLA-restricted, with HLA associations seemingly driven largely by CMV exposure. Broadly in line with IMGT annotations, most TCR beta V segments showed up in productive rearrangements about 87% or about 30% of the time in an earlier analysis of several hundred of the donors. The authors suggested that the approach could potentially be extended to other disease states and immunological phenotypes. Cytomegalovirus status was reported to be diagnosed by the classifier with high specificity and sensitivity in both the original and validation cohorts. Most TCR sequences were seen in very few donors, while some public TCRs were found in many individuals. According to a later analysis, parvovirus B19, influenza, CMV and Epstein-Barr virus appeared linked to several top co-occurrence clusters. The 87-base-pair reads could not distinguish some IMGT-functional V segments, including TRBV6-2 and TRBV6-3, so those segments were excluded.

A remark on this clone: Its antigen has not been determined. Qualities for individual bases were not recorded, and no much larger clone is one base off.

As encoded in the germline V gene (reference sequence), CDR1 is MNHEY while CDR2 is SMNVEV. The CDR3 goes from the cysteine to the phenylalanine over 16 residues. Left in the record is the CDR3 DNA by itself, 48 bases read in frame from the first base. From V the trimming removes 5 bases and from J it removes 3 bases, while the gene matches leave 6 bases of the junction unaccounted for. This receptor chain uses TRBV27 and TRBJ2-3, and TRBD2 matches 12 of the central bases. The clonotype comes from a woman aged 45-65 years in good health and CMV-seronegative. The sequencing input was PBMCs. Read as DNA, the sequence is TGTGCCAGCAGTGTGCTAGCGGGGGGGTTGACAGATACGCAGTATTTT. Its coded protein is CASSVLAGGLTDTQYF.